A selection of T cell receptor beta chains follows, all from one sample in a study of Graves' ophthalmopathy and Graves' hyperthyroidism. From the multiplex PCR reads, TCRdb called clonotypes with MiXCR, one entry per CDR3 protein. The table includes 500,000 to 600,000 distinct CDR3 sequences, just under 40% detected once. Specimen: peripheral blood or thyroid tissue (not recorded which). All receptors derive from an adult man with Graves' hyperthyroidism. Both conserved end residues are part of each CDR3. Each record gives: J gene, V gene, CDR3 protein.

>TRBJ1-2|TRBV5-6
CASSRQPNYGYTF
>TRBJ1-5|TRBV5-1
CASSLGGAGETQHF
>TRBJ2-7|TRBV11-2
CASSTSWVGYEQYF
>TRBJ2-7|TRBV28
CASSWDGPYEQYF
>TRBJ2-7|TRBV5-5
CASSLLIVTYEQYF
>TRBJ2-6|TRBV6-6
CASGLGQGFILTF
>TRBJ2-7|TRBV7-8
CASSFNQMGGYEQYF
>TRBJ1-1|TRBV20-1
CSARSDRNTEAFF
>TRBJ2-3|TRBV20-1
CSAIREGTTDTQYF
>TRBJ1-6|TRBV5-6
CASSARNNSPLHF
>TRBJ2-7|TRBV7-2
CASSFLLVQEQYF
>TRBJ1-6|TRBV20-1
CSARESGDNSPLHF
>TRBJ2-2|TRBV25-1
CASRGQDTGELFF
>TRBJ2-7|TRBV2
CAASGTSGSSPFYEQYF
>TRBJ1-4|TRBV14
CASSQVNRGELFF
>TRBJ1-1|TRBV7-9
CASSRTGGTNTEAFF
>TRBJ2-7|TRBV7-3
CASSYSTGEPRGPYEQYF
>TRBJ2-7|TRBV11-2
CASSLPFYEQYF
>TRBJ1-2|TRBV9
CASSPTGQGDYGYTF
>TRBJ1-6|TRBV7-8
CASSSWDRDWKNSPLRF
>TRBJ1-2|TRBV4-2
CASSQERSGSGSGYTF
>TRBJ1-2|TRBV10-3
CASSTFSRSSNYGYTF
>TRBJ1-2|TRBV7-9
CASSPKDSLPEGYTF
>NA|TRBV29-1
CSVGWRGGYNEQFF
>TRBJ1-1|TRBV7-9
CASSLALGFYTEAFF
>TRBJ1-2|TRBV7-9
CASSLGQLRGYGYTF
>TRBJ2-6|TRBV2
CASSEWGGGANVLTF
>TRBJ2-7|TRBV4-2
CTSSQASGSYEQYF
>TRBJ1-5|TRBV7-8
CASSSSGGKGGHPQHF
>TRBJ2-2|TRBV6-5
CASKGTRIGELFF
>TRBJ1-1|TRBV29-1
CSGDRVNTEAFF
>TRBJ1-5|TRBV7-9
CASSLRQGRETQHF
>TRBJ1-5|TRBV12-3/TRBV12-4
CASSLLGVGDQPQHF
>TRBJ2-7|TRBV6-1
CASSDRGTGGPYEQYF
>TRBJ1-1|TRBV5-1
CASSCDRVNGCTEAFF
>TRBJ1-4|TRBV6-5
CASSYDRKGPNEKLFF
>NA|TRBV7-9
CASSFRDRGNNEQFF
>TRBJ2-7|TRBV9
CASSVGRDRGDYEQYF
>TRBJ1-3|TRBV9
CASTLGQGDSGNTIYF
>TRBJ1-5|TRBV5-8
CASSFTGGGNQPQHF
>TRBJ1-4|TRBV12-3/TRBV12-4
CASSKGAGEKLFF
>TRBJ1-1|TRBV6-1
CASSNTGIRGTEAFF
>TRBJ2-7|TRBV7-2
CASSLVAQDNEQYF
>TRBJ1-2|TRBV19
CASSVLRDVYGYTF
>TRBJ1-1|TRBV5-1
CASSLAGASPEAFF
>TRBJ1-1|TRBV5-4
CASSQEGTEAFF
>TRBJ2-1|TRBV7-2
CASSHLGTSGGNNEQFF